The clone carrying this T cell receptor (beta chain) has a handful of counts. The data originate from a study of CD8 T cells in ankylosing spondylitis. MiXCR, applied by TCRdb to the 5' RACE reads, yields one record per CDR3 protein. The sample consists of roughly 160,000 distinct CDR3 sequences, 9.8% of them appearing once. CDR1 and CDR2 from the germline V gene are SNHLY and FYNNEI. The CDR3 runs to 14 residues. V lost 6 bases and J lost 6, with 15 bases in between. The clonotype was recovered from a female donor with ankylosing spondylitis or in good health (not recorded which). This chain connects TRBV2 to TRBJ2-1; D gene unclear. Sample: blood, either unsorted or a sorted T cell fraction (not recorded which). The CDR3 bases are TGTGCCAGCAGAGGATCCGCGGTTTCCAATGAGCAGTTCTTC. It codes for CASRGSAVSNEQFF.